A single sample gave rise to the 26 T cell receptor beta chains below, sequenced in a study of Tregs in tolerant kidney transplant recipients. Only in-frame clones appear in the TCRdb table, and some are missing; sequencing was by immunoSEQ multiplex PCR. The repertoire consists of about 73,000 clones, with under 98% occurring once and the leading ten covering roughly 0.6%. Specimen: CD4+ T cells from blood, collected before the transplant. The receptors stem from a human donor who received a combined kidney and bone marrow transplant.

V usage is TRBV30 and J usage is TRBJ2-1; 13 nucleotides align to TRBD2. V shed 2 bases, J shed 9 bases, and the junction held 10 bases outside the gene matches. Germline V gives CDR1 GTSNPN, CDR2 SVGIG (reference sequence). This CDR3 region has 16 residues. The CDR3 region is CAWSPGLAGPGGEQFF. In DNA, the CDR3 is TGTGCCTGGAGTCCGGGACTAGCGGGACCGGGAGGTGAGCAGTTCTTC.

V gene TRBV11-3 combines with J gene TRBJ2-2; D remains ambiguous. The germline V and J ends were trimmed by 3 bases and 6 bases, with 5 bases remaining between them. The CDR3 spans 12 residues. The germline V gene encodes CDR1 SGHNT and CDR2 YENEEA. CDR3 DNA sequence: TGTGCCAGCAGCTTGGGCCCCGGGGAGCTGTTTTTT. Its translation: CASSLGPGELFF.

The J gene is TRBJ2-5, the V gene TRBV6-6; D uncertain. The CDR3 runs to 14 residues. Germline CDR1 MNHNY, CDR2 SVGAGI (reference sequence). V was shortened by 2 bases and J by 2 bases, with 9 bases between the two germline ends. The DNA for the CDR3 is TGTGCCAGCAGTTACGGCAGAATGCAAGAGACCCAGTACTTC. Translated, it gives CASSYGRMQETQYF.

The rearrangement joins TRBV7-6 to TRBJ2-4, with 7 bases aligning to TRBD2. This CDR3 is 18 amino acids long. Germline-derived CDR1 and CDR2 are SGHVS and FNYEAQ. The ends lost 4 bases at V and 0 bases at J; junction bases unmatched: 12. The CDR3 region has the DNA TGTGCCAGCAGCTCTCCCTGGACTAGAGATGTAGCCAAAAACATTCAGTACTTC. This gives the protein CASSSPWTRDVAKNIQYF.

The chain recombines TRBV7-9 with TRBJ2-1; 9 nucleotides line up with TRBD2. The ends lost 2 bases at V and 6 bases at J; junction bases unmatched: 11. The CDR3 is made up of 17 amino acids. Germline assignment: CDR1 SEHNR and CDR2 FQNEAQ (reference sequence). This chain's CDR3 is CASSLPRLAGALNEQFF. CDR3 nucleotides: TGTGCCAGCAGCTTACCCCGCTTAGCGGGAGCACTCAATGAGCAGTTCTTC.

The chain uses TRBV6-1 and TRBJ2-5; D is uncertain. From germline, CDR1 is MNHNS and CDR2 SASEGT. This CDR3 contains 15 residues. V dropped 0 bases and J dropped 2 bases, with 10 bases sitting between them. Written as DNA, the CDR3 is TGTGCCAGCAGTGAAGCGGCACACCTGCAAGAGACCCAGTACTTC. It specifies CASSEAAHLQETQYF.

J is TRBJ1-5 and V is TRBV4-2, with D unclear. Germline CDR1 and CDR2: LGHNA and YNFKEQ. The CDR3 loop spans 14 amino acids. The V end lost 0 bases, the J end lost 1 base, and 4 bases lay between the germline ends. This CDR3 is CASSQEESNQPQHF. DNA for the CDR3: TGTGCCAGCAGCCAAGAAGAGAGCAATCAGCCCCAGCATTTT.

This clone occurred a few times. This chain joins TRBV4-2 and TRBJ1-1; D possibly corresponds to TRBD1 (5 bases). The V gene lost 0 bases and the J gene lost 4 bases, with 15 bases spanning the gap. The CDR3 sequence is 16 residues long. The germline CDR1 and CDR2 sequences are LGHNA and YNFKEQ. The CDR3 nucleotides are TGTGCCAGCAGCCAAGAGAGCACCAGGGCCGTCACTGAAGCTTTCTTT. Amino acids: CASSQESTRAVTEAFF.

The chain's CDR3 is CASSQVSTGDGYTF. In DNA form, the CDR3 reads TGCGCCAGCAGCCAAGTGTCTACAGGGGATGGCTACACCTTC. The chain carries TRBV4-3 and TRBJ1-2, with TRBD1 matching 7 bases. V lost 1 base to trimming and J lost 6 bases; unmatched junction nucleotides: 5. Germline CDR1 LGHNA, CDR2 YSLEER. CDR3 length: 14 amino acids.

The CDR3 sequence is CASSRFHGRGPTDTQYF. CDR3 DNA: TGTGCCAGCAGTCGCTTTCACGGGCGGGGACCCACAGATACGCAGTATTTT. The gene calls are TRBV28 and TRBJ2-3; D is perhaps TRBD2 (6 bases). Per germline, CDR1 MDHEN and CDR2 SYDVKM. Trimming removed 5 bases at V and 2 bases at J, with 20 bases between. The CDR3 runs to 17 residues.

This clone was observed once. J is TRBJ2-3 and V is TRBV19; the match to TRBD2 covers 10 bases. The V gene's germline CDR1 is LNHDA and CDR2 SQIVND (reference sequence). CDR3 length: 17 amino acids. J gave up 7 bases and V 2 bases, and 12 bases lay outside the gene matches. The CDR3 sequence is CASSITRPWTSGHTQYF. The CDR3 bases are TGTGCCAGTAGTATAACGCGTCCCTGGACTAGCGGCCATACGCAGTATTTT.

This clone was seen just once. The rearrangement uses TRBV18 and TRBJ2-1; tentatively, D is TRBD2 (6 bases). Germline CDR1 reads KGHSH; CDR2 reads LQKENI. The CDR3 is 16 amino acids. V was shortened by 3 bases and J by 7 bases, with 19 bases between the two germline ends. As DNA, the CDR3 is TGTGCCAGCTCACCGGTTTCAACCGGGACTCAAAATGAGCAGTTCTTC. This encodes CASSPVSTGTQNEQFF. The full variable domain, in which reference TRBV18 and TRBJ2-1 provide the parts outside the CDR3, is NAGVMQNPRHLVRRRGQEARLRCSPMKGHSHVYWYRQLPEEGLKFMVYLQKENIIDESGMPKERFSAEFPKEGPSILRIQQVVRGDSAAYFCASSPVSTGTQNEQFFGPGTRLTVL.

V gene TRBV6-6 combines with J gene TRBJ1-3, with a tentative D call TRBD1 (6 bases). This CDR3 contains 14 residues. Trimming removed 6 bases at V and 4 bases at J, with 13 bases between. The germline CDR1 and CDR2 sequences are MNHNY and SVGAGI (reference sequence). CDR3 loop: CASSITGKGNTIYF. CDR3 in DNA: TGTGCCAGCAGCATCACAGGGAAAGGAAACACCATATATTTT.

The chain carries TRBV19 and TRBJ2-5, with D maybe TRBD2 (6 bases). The germline V and J ends were trimmed by 5 bases and 2 bases, with 15 bases remaining between them. From germline, CDR1 is LNHDA and CDR2 SQIVND (reference sequence). This CDR3 region has 15 residues. DNA for the CDR3: TGTGCCAGTAGTCATAGCAGACTAGGTCAAGAGACCCAGTACTTC. Translated, it gives CASSHSRLGQETQYF.

This chain uses TRBV6-1 with TRBJ2-7; 7 bases align to TRBD1. The CDR3 is 15 amino acids. CDR1 is MNHNS and CDR2 is SASEGT in the germline V gene. Unmatched junction bases numbered 12, after V lost 7 bases and J lost 3 bases. CDR3 sequence (DNA): TGTGCCAGCATCTTGAACCGGGACAGAGGCTACGAGCAGTACTTC. As protein: CASILNRDRGYEQYF.

The chain carries TRBV11-2 and TRBJ2-5; D possibly corresponds to TRBD1 (7 bases). The CDR3 consists of 16 residues. The ends were cut back, 6 bases at V and 5 bases at J, with 22 bases in the middle. Germline V gene lookup returns CDR1 SGHAT and CDR2 FQNNGV. The CDR3 coding sequence is TGTGCCAGCAGTATCCTAAACTTACAGGGGAGGGAGACCCAGTACTTC. The encoded protein is CASSILNLQGRETQYF.

The chain recombines TRBV4-2 with TRBJ2-5; 7 positions agree with TRBD1. The germline gives CDR1 LGHNA, CDR2 YNFKEQ. The V gene end was trimmed by 5 bases and the J gene end by 4 bases; junction bases not matched to a gene: 19. The length of the CDR3 is 18 residues. The CDR3: CASSTRGRGNFRGETQYF. In DNA, the CDR3 is TGTGCCAGCAGCACCCGGGGCAGGGGGAACTTTAGGGGAGAGACCCAGTACTTC.

The chain is built from TRBV29-1 and TRBJ2-1, with D possibly TRBD1 on 6 matching bases. V was clipped by 0 bases and J by 10 bases, with 13 bases between them. Germline V CDR1 and CDR2: SQVTM, ANQGSEA. The CDR3 is 13 amino acids. CDR3: CSVEEGRGGEQFF. The CDR3 DNA sequence: TGCAGCGTTGAAGAGGGCAGGGGCGGCGAGCAGTTCTTC.

The rearrangement joins TRBV7-9 to TRBJ1-2; D might be TRBD1 (5 bases). V was pared by 6 bases and J by 0 bases, with 11 bases between. CDR1 and CDR2 from the germline V gene are SEHNR and FQNEAQ (reference sequence). The CDR3 spans 14 residues. In DNA, the CDR3 is TGTGCCAGCAGTTCAGGGTCGGCTAACTATGGCTACACCTTC. It encodes CASSSGSANYGYTF.

The chain joins TRBV2 to TRBJ2-1, with 10 bases fitting TRBD2. This CDR3 spans 16 amino acids. From germline, CDR1 is SNHLY and CDR2 FYNNEI. V was clipped by 2 bases and J by 8 bases; unmatched bases: 9. The CDR3 reads CASSEFSGGVVDEQFF. In nucleotides, the CDR3 is TGTGCCAGCAGTGAATTCAGCGGGGGGGTGGTCGATGAGCAGTTCTTC.

The sample holds one count of this clone. Other DNA sequences in this specimen translate into the identical CDR3. For the CDR3, the DNA is TGTGCCAGCAGCCCGAGGGGGACCTATGGCTACACCTTC. It is translated as CASSPRGTYGYTF. The chain has TRBV7-8 and TRBJ1-2, with TRBD1 as a possible D gene (6 bases). Germline values: CDR1 SGHVS, CDR2 FQNEAQ. The germline V and J ends were trimmed by 5 bases and 4 bases, with 11 bases remaining between them. This CDR3 has 13 residues.

The V and J genes are TRBV19 and TRBJ2-5; D gene ambiguous. V was cut by 6 bases and J by 1 base, with 9 bases left in between. The CDR3 contains 13 residues. Germline lookup yields CDR1 LNHDA and CDR2 SQIVND (reference sequence). The CDR3 reads CASRVSAQETQYF. For the CDR3, the DNA is TGTGCCAGTAGGGTCAGCGCCCAAGAGACCCAGTACTTC.

This sequence joins TRBV9 and TRBJ1-1; D is ambiguous. The ends were cut back, 4 bases at V and 4 bases at J, with 14 bases in the middle. The CDR3 runs 14 residues. Germline V gives CDR1 SGDLS, CDR2 YYNGEE. The CDR3 DNA reads as TGTGCCAGCAGCCATGAGACTGTGGGCACTGAAGCTTTCTTT. It specifies CASSHETVGTEAFF.

The chain joins TRBV7-6 to TRBJ1-1, with D unclear. Germline lookup yields CDR1 SGHVS and CDR2 FNYEAQ. CDR3 length equals 13 residues. Trimming removed 5 bases from V and 11 bases from J, with 18 bases in between. The CDR3 DNA reads as TGTGCCAGCAGCCCGCCGGGGTTCCCTCGCGCTTTCTTT. Amino acid sequence: CASSPPGFPRAFF.

The rearrangement joins TRBV7-2 to TRBJ1-2; 12 bases are a match to TRBD1. V was clipped by 4 bases and J by 3 bases; unmatched bases: 9. The length of the CDR3 is 17 residues. The germline gives CDR1 SGHTA, CDR2 FQGNSA. CDR3 amino acids: CASSSRDRGRVDYGYTF. In DNA form, the CDR3 reads TGTGCCAGCAGCTCACGGGACAGGGGGCGAGTCGACTATGGCTACACCTTC.

Here the CDR3 reads CASSTQGSNTGELFF. CDR3 in DNA: TGTGCCAGCAGCACCCAGGGATCGAACACCGGGGAGCTGTTTTTT. The chain has TRBV9 and TRBJ2-2; the D gene is possibly TRBD1 (5 bases). Germline CDR1 reads SGDLS; CDR2 reads YYNGEE. The CDR3 loop spans 15 amino acids. V dropped 4 bases and J dropped 0 bases, with 10 bases sitting between them.